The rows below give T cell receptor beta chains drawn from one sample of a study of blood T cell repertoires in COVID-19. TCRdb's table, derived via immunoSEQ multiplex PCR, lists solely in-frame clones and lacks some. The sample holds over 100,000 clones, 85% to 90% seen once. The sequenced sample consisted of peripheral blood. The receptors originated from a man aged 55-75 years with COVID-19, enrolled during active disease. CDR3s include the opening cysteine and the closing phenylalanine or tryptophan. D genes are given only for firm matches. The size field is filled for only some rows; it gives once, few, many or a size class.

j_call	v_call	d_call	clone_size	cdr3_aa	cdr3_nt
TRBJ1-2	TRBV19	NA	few	CASTIRGLYGYTF	TGTGCCAGTACAATCAGGGGATTATATGGCTACACCTTC
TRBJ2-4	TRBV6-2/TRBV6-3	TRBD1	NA	CASSYPRQGNIQYF	TGTGCCAGCAGTTACCCGCGACAGGGGAACATTCAGTACTTC
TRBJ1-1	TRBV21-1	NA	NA	CASSKAEGGDTEAFF	TGTGCCAGCAGCAAAGCAGAGGGAGGGGACACTGAAGCTTTCTTT
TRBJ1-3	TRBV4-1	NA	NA	CASSPREGNTIYF	TGCGCCAGCAGCCCCCGGGAGGGAAACACCATATATTTT
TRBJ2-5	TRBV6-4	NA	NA	CASSGDPGETQYF	TGTGCCAGCAGTGGTGACCCGGGAGAGACCCAGTACTTC
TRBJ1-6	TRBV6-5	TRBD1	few	CASSYNGGQGESPLHF	TGTGCCAGCAGTTACAATGGGGGACAGGGGGAATCACCCCTCCACTTT
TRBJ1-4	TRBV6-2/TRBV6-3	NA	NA	CASSYSQTNAATNEKLFF	TGTGCCAGCAGTTACTCGCAGACAAATGCCGCAACTAATGAAAAACTGTTTTTT
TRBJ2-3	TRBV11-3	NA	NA	CASSTYGGGDTQYF	TGTGCCAGCAGCACCTATGGGGGAGGAGATACGCAGTATTTT
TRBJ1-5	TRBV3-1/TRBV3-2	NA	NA	CASSQDLTARGNQPQHF	TGTGCCAGCAGCCAAGATCTGACAGCGCGAGGCAATCAGCCCCAGCATTTT
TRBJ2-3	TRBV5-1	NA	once	CASSPTYTDTQYF	TGCGCCAGCAGCCCCACTTACACAGATACGCAGTATTTT
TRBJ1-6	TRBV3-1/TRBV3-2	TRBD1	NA	CASSPGQGNSPLHF	TGTGCCAGCAGCCCCGGACAGGGAAATTCACCCCTCCACTTT
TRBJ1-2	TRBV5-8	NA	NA	CASSLPGSPRGNYGYTF	TGTGCCAGCAGCTTGCCCGGGTCCCCTCGGGGTAACTATGGCTACACCTTC
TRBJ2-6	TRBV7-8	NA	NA	CASTTGTGANVLTF	TGTGCCAGCACCACAGGAACTGGGGCCAACGTCCTGACTTTC
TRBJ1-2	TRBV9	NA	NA	CASSVEESYGYTF	TGTGCCAGCAGCGTAGAGGAGTCCTATGGCTACACCTTC
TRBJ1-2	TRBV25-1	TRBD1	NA	CASREDRVYGYTF	TGTGCCAGCAGGGAGGACAGGGTCTATGGCTACACCTTC
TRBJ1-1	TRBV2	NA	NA	CASVRQNTEAFF	TGTGCCAGCGTGCGGCAGAACACTGAAGCTTTCTTT
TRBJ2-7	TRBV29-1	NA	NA	CRVGGAGGNAGQQYF	TGCCGCGTGGGGGGGGCCGGGGGTAATGCCGGGCAGCAGTACTTC
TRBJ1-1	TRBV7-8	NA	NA	CASSLAGGGGAFF	TGTGCCAGCAGCTTAGCGGGGGGTGGAGGCGCTTTCTTT
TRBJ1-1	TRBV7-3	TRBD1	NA	CASSTGQATEAFF	TGTGCCAGCAGCACGGGACAGGCCACTGAAGCTTTCTTT
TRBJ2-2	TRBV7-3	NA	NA	CASSFRGTGELFF	TGTGCCAGCAGCTTCAGGGGAACCGGGGAGCTGTTTTTT
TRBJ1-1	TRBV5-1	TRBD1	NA	CASSLGQGIEAFF	TGCGCCAGCAGCTTGGGACAGGGGATTGAAGCTTTCTTT
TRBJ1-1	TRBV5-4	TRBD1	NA	CASRKGRDRSNTEAFF	TGTGCCAGCAGAAAAGGAAGGGACAGGTCGAACACTGAAGCTTTCTTT
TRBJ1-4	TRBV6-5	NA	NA	CASSYSAGKLFF	TGTGCCAGCAGTTACTCCGCGGGGAAACTGTTTTTT
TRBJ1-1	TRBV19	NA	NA	CASSRQQGMNTEAFF	TGTGCCAGTAGTAGGCAACAGGGTATGAACACTGAAGCTTTCTTT
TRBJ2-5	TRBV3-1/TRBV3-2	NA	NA	CASSLEGLPIQETQYF	TGTGCCAGCAGCTTAGAAGGACTACCGATACAAGAGACCCAGTACTTC
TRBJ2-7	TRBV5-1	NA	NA	CASSPTTSYEQYF	TGCGCCAGCAGCCCTACCACCTCCTACGAGCAGTACTTC
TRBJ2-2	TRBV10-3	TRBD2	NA	CAISDPLTSGVTGELFF	TGTGCCATCAGTGATCCACTCACTAGCGGGGTTACCGGGGAGCTGTTTTTT
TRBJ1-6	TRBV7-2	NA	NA	CASSFGQNNSPLHF	TGTGCCAGCAGCTTTGGACAGAATAATTCACCCCTCCACTTT
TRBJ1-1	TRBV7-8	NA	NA	CASSSTVGQNTEAFF	TGTGCCAGCAGCTCGACGGTGGGACAGAACACTGAAGCTTTCTTT
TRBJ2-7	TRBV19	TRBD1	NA	CASRGTGTGGIGKQYF	TGTGCCAGTAGGGGCACCGGGACAGGGGGTATTGGGAAACAGTACTTC
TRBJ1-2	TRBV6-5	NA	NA	CASSPSGTASYGYTF	TGTGCCAGCAGCCCGAGCGGGACGGCTTCATATGGCTACACCTTC
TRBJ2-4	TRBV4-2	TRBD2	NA	CASSQEGPGLAGYRYF	TGTGCCAGCAGCCAAGAGGGTCCGGGACTAGCGGGGTACCGGTACTTC
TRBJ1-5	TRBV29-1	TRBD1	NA	CSARTGMDSNQPQHF	TGCAGCGCCCGGACAGGAATGGATAGCAATCAGCCCCAGCATTTT
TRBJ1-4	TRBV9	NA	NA	CASSPSSPVARGNEKLFF	TGTGCCAGCAGCCCCTCCTCGCCGGTAGCTCGGGGTAATGAAAAACTGTTTTTT
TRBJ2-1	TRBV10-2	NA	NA	CASSESGGTYNEQFF	TGCGCCAGCAGTGAGTCAGGGGGTACCTACAATGAGCAGTTCTTC
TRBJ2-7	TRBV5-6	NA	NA	CASSLMAEQYF	TGTGCCAGCAGCTTGATGGCCGAGCAGTACTTC
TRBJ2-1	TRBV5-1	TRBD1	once	CASRPDTGVEQFF	TGCGCCAGCAGACCCGATACAGGGGTCGAGCAGTTCTTC
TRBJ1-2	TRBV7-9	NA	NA	CASSFETANYGYTF	TGTGCCAGCAGCTTCGAAACGGCTAACTATGGCTACACCTTC
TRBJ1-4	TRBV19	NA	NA	CASSIGGMTNEKLFF	TGTGCCAGTAGTATAGGAGGGATGACTAATGAAAAACTGTTTTTT
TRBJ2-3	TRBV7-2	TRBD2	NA	CASKREGTGDTQYF	TGTGCCAGCAAGCGGGAGGGAACAGGAGATACGCAGTATTTT
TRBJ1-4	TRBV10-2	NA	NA	CASSWGVVEKLFF	TGCGCCAGCAGTTGGGGGGTGGTTGAAAAACTGTTTTTT
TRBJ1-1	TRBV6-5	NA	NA	CASSWRMNTEAFF	TGTGCCAGCAGTTGGAGGATGAACACTGAAGCTTTCTTT
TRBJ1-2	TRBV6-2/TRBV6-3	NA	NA	CASTPGPRYGYTF	TGTGCCAGCACCCCGGGCCCACGCTATGGCTACACCTTC
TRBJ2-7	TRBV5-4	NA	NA	CASSAGQQYDEQYF	TGTGCCAGCAGCGCGGGACAGCAGTACGACGAGCAGTACTTC
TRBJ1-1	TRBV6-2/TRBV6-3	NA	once	CASSSRTEAFF	TGTGCCAGCAGTTCTAGGACTGAAGCTTTCTTT
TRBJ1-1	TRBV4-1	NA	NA	CASSSPGDLNTEAFF	TGCGCCAGCAGCTCGCCCGGGGATTTGAACACTGAAGCTTTCTTT
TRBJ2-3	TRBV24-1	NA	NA	CATSEPNREGTDTQYF	TGTGCCACCAGTGAACCGAACAGGGAAGGCACAGATACGCAGTATTTT
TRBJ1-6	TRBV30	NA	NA	CAWRRSVSYNSPLHF	TGTGCCTGGAGGCGGTCGGTCTCCTATAATTCACCCCTCCACTTT
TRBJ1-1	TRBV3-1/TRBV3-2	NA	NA	CASSDWGDGGAAFF	TGTGCCAGCAGCGATTGGGGGGACGGAGGGGCGGCTTTCTTT
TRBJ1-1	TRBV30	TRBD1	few	CACTGQLNTEAFF	TGTGCCTGTACGGGACAGCTGAACACTGAAGCTTTCTTT
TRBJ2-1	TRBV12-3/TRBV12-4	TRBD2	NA	CASSFGGGGCIF	TGTGCCAGCAGTTTTGGCGGGGGGGGCTGCATCTTC
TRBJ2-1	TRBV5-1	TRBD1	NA	CASSLPGTGEGQFF	TGCGCCAGCAGCTTGCCTGGGACAGGGGAAGGGCAGTTCTTC
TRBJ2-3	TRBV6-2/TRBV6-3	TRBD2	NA	CASSYNSGGAFTDTQYF	TGTGCCAGCAGTTACAATAGCGGGGGGGCCTTCACAGATACGCAGTATTTT
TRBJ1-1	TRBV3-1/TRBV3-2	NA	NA	CASSQRDSEAFF	TGTGCCAGCAGCCAACGCGACTCTGAAGCTTTCTTT
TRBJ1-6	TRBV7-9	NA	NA	CASSLPNSPLHF	TGTGCCAGCAGCTTACCAAATTCACCCCTCCACTTT
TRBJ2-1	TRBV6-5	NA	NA	CASSYSPGLYNEQFF	TGTGCCAGCAGTTACTCCCCTGGGCTCTACAATGAGCAGTTCTTC
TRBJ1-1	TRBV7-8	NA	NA	CASSLSQGTEAFF	TGTGCCAGCAGCTTGTCCCAGGGCACTGAAGCTTTCTTT
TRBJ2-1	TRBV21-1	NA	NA	CARPQSGGDYEQFF	TGTGCCAGACCGCAGAGCGGGGGGGACTATGAGCAGTTCTTC
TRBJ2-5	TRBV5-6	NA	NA	CASRRGGTYQETQYF	TGTGCCAGCAGGCGGGGCGGGACGTACCAAGAGACCCAGTACTTC
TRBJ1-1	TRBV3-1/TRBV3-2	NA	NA	CASSQVSRQMNTEAFF	TGTGCCAGCAGCCAAGTATCCAGGCAGATGAACACTGAAGCTTTCTTT